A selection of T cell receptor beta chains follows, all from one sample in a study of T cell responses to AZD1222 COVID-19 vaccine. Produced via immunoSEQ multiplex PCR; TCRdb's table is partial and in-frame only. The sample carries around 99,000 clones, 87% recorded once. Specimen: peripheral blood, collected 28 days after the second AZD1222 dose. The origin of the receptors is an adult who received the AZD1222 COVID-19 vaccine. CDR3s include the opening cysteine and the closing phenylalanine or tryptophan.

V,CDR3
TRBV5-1,CASSLAGRRITDTQYF
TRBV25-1,CASSQVGNTIYF
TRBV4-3,CASSQDRGTGGTEAFF
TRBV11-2,CASRVTGRGAFNEQFF
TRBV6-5,CASSYDLRETQYF
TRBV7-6,CASSPLRGAGYGYTF
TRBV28,CASSTRLAGYADTQYF
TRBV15,CATSRAGTGGNTEAFF
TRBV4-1,CASSQGRGQDYGYTF
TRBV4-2,CASSQDWTPNQPQHF
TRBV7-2,CASTHTNRGYTGELFF
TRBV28,CASSFNRNTEAFF
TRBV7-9,CASSLAGEGNSPLHF
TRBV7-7,CASSLGQGSPDTQYF
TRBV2,CASSWDSVYGYTF
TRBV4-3,CASSQEYLKGTGIYNSPLHF
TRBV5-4,CASSSGLETNTEAFF
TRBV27,CASSPGVAGNTIYF
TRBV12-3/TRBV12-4,CASSVRGDTQYF
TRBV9,CASSVADDYNEQFF
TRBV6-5,CASRSGPLGGNTIYF
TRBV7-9,CASSSGQGGYGYTF
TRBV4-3,CASSQDLGSGGLKPQHF
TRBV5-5,CASSPSWTYNSPLHF
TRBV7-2,CASSLTRGDPYNEQFF
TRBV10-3,CALAPPPGYEQYF
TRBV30,CAWSKQGNTEAFF
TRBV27,CASSFVLGKLFF
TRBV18,CASSLRTGREKLFF
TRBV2,CANPGEGGRDTQYF
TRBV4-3,CASSQGVTANYGYTF
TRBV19,CASSISTGGFSYEQYF
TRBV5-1,CASSPGQGLNIQYF
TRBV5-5,CASSLAGSNSPLHF
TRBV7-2,CASSPDADSPLHF
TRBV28,CASSSQGGNQPQHF
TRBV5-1,CASSLAYGGYTF